Reported below is one T cell receptor (beta chain). Its antigen is unknown. The data are from a study of T cell repertoires in cytomegalovirus infection. Background on the study: Well-studied HLA-B-restricted CMV epitopes were used in the study alongside recently identified HLA-C-restricted ones. A matching HLA type, together with CMV infection, was signaled by public TCR beta signatures. Study outcomes and limitations: Accumulated public TCR beta family frequency recognized individuals carrying CMV together with the relevant HLA. Predominance within the ex vivo response was attributable to HLA-C-restricted CMV-specific TCR beta clonotypes.

One entry per CDR3 protein, called by TCRdb with MiXCR from the reads. The sample holds 700,000 to 900,000 distinct CDR3 sequences, 29% seen once. Here the sequenced sample was cultured CD8+ T cells from PBMCs, taken from culture after CMV antigen stimulation. The TCR originated in a human donor in good health (CMV status not recorded). Some clones in this sample may be carry-over from other donors' samples.

CDR3 DNA: TGTGCCAGCAGCTTGGGGTGGAGCTACGAGCAGTACGTC. Amino acid sequence: CASSLGWSYEQYV. The chain uses TRBV5-5 and TRBJ2-7; unclear D gene. Germline V lookup: CDR1 SGHKS, CDR2 YYEKEE (reference sequence). This CDR3 comprises 13 residues. The V end lost 0 bases, the J end lost 3 bases, and 7 bases lay between the germline ends.